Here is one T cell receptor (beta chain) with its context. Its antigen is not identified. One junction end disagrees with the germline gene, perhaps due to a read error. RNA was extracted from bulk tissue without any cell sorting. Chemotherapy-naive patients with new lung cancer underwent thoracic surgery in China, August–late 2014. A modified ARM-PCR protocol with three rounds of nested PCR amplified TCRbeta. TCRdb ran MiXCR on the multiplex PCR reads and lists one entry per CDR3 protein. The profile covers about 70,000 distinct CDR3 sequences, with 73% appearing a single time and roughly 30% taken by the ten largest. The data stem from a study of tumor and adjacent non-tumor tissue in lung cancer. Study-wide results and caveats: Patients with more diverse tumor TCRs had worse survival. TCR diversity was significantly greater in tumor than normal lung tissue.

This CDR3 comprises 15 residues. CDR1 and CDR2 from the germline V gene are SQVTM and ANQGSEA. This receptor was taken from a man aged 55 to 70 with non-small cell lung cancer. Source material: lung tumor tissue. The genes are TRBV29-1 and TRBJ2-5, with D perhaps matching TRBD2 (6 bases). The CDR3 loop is CSVDGHLASKETPYF. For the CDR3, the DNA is TGTAGCGTTGATGGGCATCTAGCGAGCAAAGAGACTCCGTACTTC.